The clone carrying this T cell receptor (beta chain) was seen more than once but under ten times. Its antigen is undetermined. This record comes from a study of beta chain features in type 1 diabetes. Study at large: Age and gender were similar between patients and healthy donors, as were cell yields. General study findings and limits: Shorter templates might be favored by PCR, and equally so in patients and in controls. In every one of the four CD4+ subsets, TCRB CDR3s were moderately but significantly shorter in Type 1 diabetes patients.

The CDR3 spans 15 residues. Germline lookup yields CDR1 LNHDA and CDR2 SQIVND (reference sequence). V gave up 1 base and J gave up 1 base, with 11 bases separating them. Expressed TCRB transcripts were sequenced because the entire RNA isolate underwent reverse transcription. Reads from naive, central memory and regulatory T cell samples averaged roughly 3.6 million. Sequenced by immunoSEQ multiplex PCR; TCRdb stores in-frame clones only, minus some. Here the sample spans about 400,000 clones, roughly 13% being singletons. Material for sequencing was naive CD4+ T cells from blood. The clonotype originates from a man aged 18 to 30 in good health. V usage is TRBV19 and J usage is TRBJ2-7; weak D call: TRBD2 (5 bases). The CDR3 loop reads CASSIGGPHSYEQYF. The CDR3 region has the DNA TGTGCCAGTAGTATAGGAGGGCCTCATTCCTACGAGCAGTACTTC.